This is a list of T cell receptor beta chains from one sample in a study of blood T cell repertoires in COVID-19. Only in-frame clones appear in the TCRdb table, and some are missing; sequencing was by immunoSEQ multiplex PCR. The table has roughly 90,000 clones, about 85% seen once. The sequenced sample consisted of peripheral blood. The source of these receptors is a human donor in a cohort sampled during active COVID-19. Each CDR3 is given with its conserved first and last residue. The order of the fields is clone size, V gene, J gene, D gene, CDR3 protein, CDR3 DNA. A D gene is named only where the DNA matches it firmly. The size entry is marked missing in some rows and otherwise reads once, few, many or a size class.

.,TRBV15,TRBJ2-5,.,CATSRDFGLVETQYF,TGTGCCACCAGCAGAGATTTTGGCCTAGTGGAGACCCAGTACTTC
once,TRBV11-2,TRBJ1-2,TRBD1,CASSQNRGPGYTF,TGTGCCAGCAGTCAGAACAGGGGGCCTGGCTACACCTTC
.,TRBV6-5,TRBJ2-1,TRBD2,CASSSGLAGGQEQFF,TGTGCCAGCAGTTCAGGACTAGCGGGAGGGCAAGAGCAGTTCTTC
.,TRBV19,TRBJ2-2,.,CASSIGDRAINTGELFF,TGTGCCAGTAGTATAGGCGACAGAGCTATTAACACCGGGGAGCTGTTTTTT
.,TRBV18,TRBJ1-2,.,CASSPNRAREGYGYTF,TGTGCCAGCTCACCAAATAGGGCCCGGGAGGGCTATGGCTACACCTTC
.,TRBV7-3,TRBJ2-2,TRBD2,CASSPSGRNTGELFF,TGTGCCAGCAGCCCTAGCGGGCGGAACACCGGGGAGCTGTTTTTT
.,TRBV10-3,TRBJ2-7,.,CAISGGERAYEQYF,TGTGCCATCAGTGGTGGGGAGCGGGCCTACGAGCAGTACTTC
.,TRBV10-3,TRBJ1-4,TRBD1,CAIRGPSTGPNEKLFF,TGTGCCATCAGGGGCCCCTCGACAGGGCCTAATGAAAAACTGTTTTTT
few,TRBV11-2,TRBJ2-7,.,CASGKSYEQYF,TGTGCCAGCGGCAAGTCCTACGAGCAGTACTTC
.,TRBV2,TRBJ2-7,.,CASSASYEQYF,TGTGCCAGCAGTGCTTCCTACGAGCAGTACTTC
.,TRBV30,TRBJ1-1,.,CAWSREEEAFF,TGTGCCTGGAGCAGGGAGGAGGAAGCTTTCTTT
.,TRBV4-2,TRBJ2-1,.,CASSQGREMVRGDEQFF,TGTGCCAGCAGCCAAGGCCGAGAGATGGTGCGCGGGGATGAGCAGTTCTTC
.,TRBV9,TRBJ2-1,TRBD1,CASSEQGGLYNEQFF,TGTGCCAGCAGTGAACAGGGGGGCCTATACAATGAGCAGTTCTTC
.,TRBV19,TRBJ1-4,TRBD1,CASSRTGRNEKLFF,TGTGCCAGTAGTAGGACAGGAAGAAATGAAAAACTGTTTTTT
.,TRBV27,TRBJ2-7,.,CASSLNAGAGEQYF,TGTGCCAGCAGTTTAAACGCGGGTGCGGGCGAGCAGTACTTC
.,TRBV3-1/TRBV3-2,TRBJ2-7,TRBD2,CASSQPGGYEQYF,TGTGCCAGCAGCCAACCGGGAGGCTACGAGCAGTACTTC
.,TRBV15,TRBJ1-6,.,CATSRDFAGPSSYNSPLHF,TGTGCCACCAGCAGAGATTTTGCAGGCCCGAGCTCCTATAATTCACCCCTCCACTTT
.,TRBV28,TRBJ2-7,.,CASKGGVLPYEQYF,TGTGCCAGCAAAGGCGGCGTTCTCCCCTACGAGCAGTACTTC
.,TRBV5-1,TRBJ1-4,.,CASSLEWSGEKLFF,TGCGCCAGCAGCTTGGAATGGTCAGGAGAAAAACTGTTTTTT
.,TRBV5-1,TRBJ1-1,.,CASSPTRNTEAFF,TGCGCCAGCAGCCCCACAAGGAACACTGAAGCTTTCTTT
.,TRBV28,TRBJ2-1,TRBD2,CASSPGGSGSPYNEQFF,TGTGCCAGCAGTCCAGGGGGTAGCGGGAGTCCCTACAATGAGCAGTTCTTC
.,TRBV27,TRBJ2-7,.,CASSPGTLGYEQYF,TGTGCCAGCAGTCCAGGGACTCTGGGCTACGAGCAGTACTTC